Following are 11 T cell receptor beta chains from one sample sequenced in a study of T cells in women clearing cervical HPV infection (dated by TCRdb to 2016 to 2019). The receptor library was made with the immunoSEQ multiplex PCR assay. TCRdb obtained this table from immuneACCESS and retained in-frame rearrangements with V and J assigned. These tables miss some clones; where compared with another copy, unresolved V genes account for less than half of the shortfall, and the remainder is unexplained. Per the sample table, the count is 30,000 or so clones. The ten largest clonotypes hold 8.4% of the sample. The sequencing sample was made of blood buffy coat. The receptors here all came from a woman between 18 and 75 years old with a cervical HPV16 infection that either progressed to CIN3+ or cleared (not recorded which).

As to this clone: The CDR3 goes on 3 residues after the read ends, and that part is filled in from the germline J gene. The chain joins TRBV20-1 to TRBJ2-7; TRBD1 agrees at 11 bases. Germline V gene sequence: CDR1 DFQATT, CDR2 SNEGSKA (reference sequence). The V gene end was trimmed by 1 base and the J gene end by 3 bases; junction bases not matched to a gene: 2. The CDR3 sequence is 14 residues long. Here the CDR3 reads CSARAGTGGYEQYF. CDR3 bases read: TGCAGTGCTAGAGCTGGGACAGGGGGCTACGAG.

As concerns this clone: With the read ending 3 residues before the CDR3 end, the germline J gene is used to fill in that end. Other nucleotide sequences from this sample produce the same CDR3. This rearrangement joins TRBV19 to TRBJ1-3; the D gene is possibly TRBD1 (6 bases). The CDR3 length is 18 residues. The V gene's germline CDR1 is LNHDA and CDR2 SQIVND (reference sequence). V gave up 10 bases and J gave up 0 bases, with 25 bases separating them. CDR3 bases read: TGTGCCACCCAGAAACACGGGGGGGCCTACCTCTCTGGAAACACC. This sequence encodes CATQKHGGAYLSGNT. The CDR3 as a whole reads CATQKHGGAYLSGNTIYF. The variable domain in full, completed from reference TRBV19 and TRBJ1-3, reads DGGITQSPKYLFRKEGQNVTLSCEQNLNHDAMYWYRQDPGQGLRLIYYSQIVNDFQKGDIAEGYSVSREKKESFPLTVTSAQKNPTAFYLCATQKHGGAYLSGNTIYFGEGSWLTVV.

On this clone: Read data end 3 residues before the CDR3 end; the end is taken from the germline J gene. This chain connects TRBV7-9 to TRBJ2-7; no clear D. V lost 3 bases, J lost 4 bases, and 10 bases lay in between. The CDR3 is 13 residues long. CDR1 is SEHNR, CDR2 FQNEAQ, per germline (reference sequence). The sequenced part of the CDR3 DNA is TGTGCCAGCAGCTTTGAACGAGGTTACGAG. Amino acids: CASSFERGYE. The whole CDR3 is CASSFERGYEQYF.

Comment on this clone: Read coverage stops 3 residues before the CDR3 terminus; the germline J gene supplies the remainder. V and J are TRBV7-9 and TRBJ1-1; D ambiguous. With 5 bases removed from V and 2 bases from J, the gap between germline ends came to 9 bases. CDR1 and CDR2 from the germline V gene are SEHNR and FQNEAQ (reference sequence). CDR3 length: 13 amino acids. CDR3 sequence: CASSLQSNTEAFF. The covered CDR3 bases are TGTGCCAGCAGCCTACAGAGCAACACTGAA.

About this clone itself: The read gets to within 3 residues of the CDR3 end, and the germline J gene fills in the rest. The J gene is TRBJ1-2, the V gene TRBV7-7, with D tentatively TRBD1 (6 bases). The germline V gene encodes CDR1 SSHAT and CDR2 FNYEAQ (reference sequence). This CDR3 region has 15 residues. Incomplete CDR3 DNA: TGTGCCAGCAGCTTAGAGGCAGGGGAAGGATACGAC. This sequence encodes CASSLEAGEGYD. The CDR3 in its entirety is CASSLEAGEGYDYTF.

The covered CDR3 bases are TGTGCCAGCACCCCCCGCGGGAGAAAGGGTGAG. Protein: CASTPRGRKGE. The complete CDR3 sequence is CASTPRGRKGEQFF. The V gene is TRBV19, the J gene TRBJ2-1; TRBD2 matches at 7 bases. The CDR3 end falls 3 residues outside the read, so it is completed with the germline J gene. The V gene's germline CDR1 is LNHDA and CDR2 SQIVND (reference sequence). The CDR3 loop spans 14 amino acids. V lost 9 bases to trimming and J lost 9 bases; unmatched junction nucleotides: 14.

A remark on this clone: The CDR3 goes on 3 residues after the read ends, and that part is filled in from the germline J gene. J is TRBJ1-2 and V is TRBV6-1; no firm D call. The CDR3 sequence is 15 residues long. V was pared by 3 bases and J by 1 base, with 12 bases between. Germline loops: CDR1 MNHNS, CDR2 SASEGT. CDR3 region: CASSDPGSRNYGYTF. The DNA read from the CDR3 is TGTGCCAGCAGTGACCCCGGGTCGCGTAACTATGGC.

Points on this clone: From the germline J gene comes the end of the CDR3, since the read stops 3 residues before it. The V call is TRBV7-2, the J call TRBJ2-3, with 11 bases that match TRBD1. The CDR3 length is 15 residues. The germline V gene has CDR1 SGHTA and CDR2 FQGNSA. With 5 bases clipped from V and 4 bases from J, the junction kept 5 bases outside the gene matches. The part of the CDR3 DNA that was read is TGTGCCAGCAGCAAGGACAGGGGGCGGGCAGATACG. Translation gives CASSKDRGRADT. Given in full, the CDR3 is CASSKDRGRADTQYF.

Comments on this clone: The read ends 3 residues early relative to the CDR3; the germline J gene fills the gap. V is TRBV4-2 and J is TRBJ2-1; 7 bases fit TRBD2. The trim removed 0 bases at V and 1 base at J, leaving 9 bases unmatched. The CDR3 has 18 residues. Germline V gives CDR1 LGHNA, CDR2 YNFKEQ. CDR3 loop: CASSQDWGGGRSYNEQFF. Incomplete CDR3 DNA: TGTGCCAGCAGCCAAGATTGGGGGGGAGGGCGTTCCTACAATGAG.

As to this clone: The read falls 3 residues short of the CDR3 end, and the missing part is taken from the germline J gene. The genes are TRBV5-4 and TRBJ2-5; D call uncertain. Per the germline V gene, CDR1 is SGHNT and CDR2 is YYREEE (reference sequence). V lost 0 bases and J lost 3, with 6 bases in between. The CDR3 is 13 residues long. CDR3: CASSLDQKETQYF. Incomplete CDR3 DNA: TGTGCCAGCAGCTTGGACCAGAAAGAGACC.

Turning to this clone: Coverage ceases 3 residues before the CDR3 finishes, and the germline J gene fills in the end. The chain combines TRBV7-3 with TRBJ2-1; 15 bases fit TRBD2. The CDR3 covers 18 residues. Germline CDR1 reads SGHTA; CDR2 reads FQGTGA. The V gene end was trimmed by 5 bases and the J gene end by 4 bases; junction bases not matched to a gene: 9. The CDR3 here is CASSAGLAGGPGYNEQFF. The covered CDR3 bases are TGTGCCAGCAGCGCAGGACTAGCGGGGGGGCCTGGATACAATGAG. Supplemented by reference TRBV7-3 and TRBJ2-1, the full variable domain reads GAGVSQTPSNKVTEKGKYVELRCDPISGHTALYWYRQSLGQGPEFLIYFQGTGAADDSGLPNDRFFAVRPEGSVSTLKIQRTERGDSAVYLCASSAGLAGGPGYNEQFFGPGTRLTVL.